These T cell receptor beta chains were read from a single sample in a study of blood T cell repertoires in COVID-19. Produced via immunoSEQ multiplex PCR; TCRdb's table is partial and in-frame only. The data contain around 160,000 clones, 88% of them singletons. The source material was peripheral blood. These TCRs come from a human donor in a cohort sampled during active COVID-19. Each CDR3 is given with its conserved first and last residue. A D gene is named only where the DNA matches it firmly.

V gene,D gene,J gene,CDR3 protein
TRBV28,NA,TRBJ2-3,CASSSVTRADTQYF
TRBV5-5,NA,TRBJ2-7,CASSLGQPTYEQYF
TRBV3-1/TRBV3-2,TRBD2,TRBJ2-7,CASSGPGGGAVGVSYEQYF
TRBV5-1,TRBD1,TRBJ2-7,CASSATGQGYEQYF
TRBV2,NA,TRBJ1-4,CASRAASTNEKLFF
TRBV15,NA,TRBJ1-6,CATSRVTTGSPLHF
TRBV9,NA,TRBJ2-3,CASSDGQLKDTQYF
TRBV30,NA,TRBJ2-1,CAWNPGQPNEQFF
TRBV19,TRBD2,TRBJ2-1,CASSLGLAGVDEQFF
TRBV7-9,TRBD2,TRBJ2-7,CASSLPEIGTSGDSYEQYF
TRBV18,TRBD1,TRBJ2-3,CASSPLDRGSRDTQYF
TRBV11-2,TRBD1,TRBJ2-7,CASSLGGTGGVQQYF
TRBV6-5,TRBD1,TRBJ1-2,CASSRDRGYGYTF
TRBV29-1,TRBD2,TRBJ2-3,CSVKTGTSGREPKGTDTQYF
TRBV6-5,TRBD2,TRBJ2-1,CASTPLAGELNEQFF
TRBV30,NA,TRBJ1-3,CAWSRTTGNTIYF
TRBV30,TRBD1,TRBJ1-6,CAWSPDRGDSPLHF
TRBV18,NA,TRBJ1-1,CASSPNGGGATEAFF
TRBV7-2,TRBD1,TRBJ1-2,CASSSRGRNYGYTF
TRBV19,TRBD1,TRBJ1-2,CASSFGQGATGGYTF
TRBV30,TRBD1,TRBJ1-1,CASPGQGAEAFF
TRBV18,NA,TRBJ1-1,CASSPLTVNTEAFF
TRBV10-3,TRBD2,TRBJ2-4,CAISEGSGRAKNIQYF
TRBV2,TRBD1,TRBJ1-5,CASRDRASNQPQHF
TRBV15,TRBD1,TRBJ2-1,CATSSGTGTYNEQFF
TRBV5-1,TRBD1,TRBJ1-4,CASSLTGDESNEKLFF
TRBV19,NA,TRBJ1-1,CASSQLGRVNTEAFF
TRBV3-1/TRBV3-2,NA,TRBJ2-7,CASSVTGTSEQYF
TRBV6-5,NA,TRBJ1-2,CASDLDSNYGYTF
TRBV3-1/TRBV3-2,TRBD2,TRBJ2-1,CASSQVSSGSVYNEQFF
TRBV4-1,NA,TRBJ1-5,CASSQETREHFSNQPQHF
TRBV7-3,NA,TRBJ1-2,CASSLKFMGTYNYGYTF
TRBV19,NA,TRBJ2-1,CASRAGRPPYNEQFF
TRBV19,TRBD1,TRBJ1-5,CASTLRGRSNQPQHF
TRBV7-3,TRBD2,TRBJ2-3,CASRSSGADTQYF
TRBV6-2/TRBV6-3,NA,TRBJ1-5,CASSYSQGSQPQHF
TRBV19,NA,TRBJ2-3,CASSIGLADTQYF
TRBV30,NA,TRBJ2-7,CAWGGRSSYEQYF
TRBV28,TRBD1,TRBJ1-6,CASRPGTGNPREKPLHF
TRBV2,NA,TRBJ1-1,CASHGGGTEAFF
TRBV5-6,NA,TRBJ1-6,CASSPGTPSNSPLHF
TRBV6-5,NA,TRBJ2-7,CASTPTDRYEQYF
TRBV19,TRBD1,TRBJ2-3,CASAFKGQGLRDTQYF
TRBV5-6,TRBD2,TRBJ2-1,CASSSLGLAGLNEQFF
TRBV24-1,TRBD2,TRBJ2-7,CATKIGRLYYEQYF
TRBV21-1,NA,TRBJ1-5,CASSKEVGQGIQPQHF
TRBV4-2,TRBD2,TRBJ2-3,CASSRQRGGTDTQYF
TRBV5-1,NA,TRBJ2-3,CASSFRDSTDTQYF
TRBV6-1,NA,TRBJ2-1,CASSEFRINEQFF
TRBV7-9,TRBD1,TRBJ2-7,CASSLSGTGYGYEQYF
TRBV28,TRBD1,TRBJ1-1,CASTQTTGVAFF
TRBV18,NA,TRBJ2-1,CASSAQKRQARSYNEQFF
TRBV5-8,NA,TRBJ1-3,CASSLEGTRGNTIYF
TRBV6-5,NA,TRBJ1-3,CASSYSQVPSGNTIYF